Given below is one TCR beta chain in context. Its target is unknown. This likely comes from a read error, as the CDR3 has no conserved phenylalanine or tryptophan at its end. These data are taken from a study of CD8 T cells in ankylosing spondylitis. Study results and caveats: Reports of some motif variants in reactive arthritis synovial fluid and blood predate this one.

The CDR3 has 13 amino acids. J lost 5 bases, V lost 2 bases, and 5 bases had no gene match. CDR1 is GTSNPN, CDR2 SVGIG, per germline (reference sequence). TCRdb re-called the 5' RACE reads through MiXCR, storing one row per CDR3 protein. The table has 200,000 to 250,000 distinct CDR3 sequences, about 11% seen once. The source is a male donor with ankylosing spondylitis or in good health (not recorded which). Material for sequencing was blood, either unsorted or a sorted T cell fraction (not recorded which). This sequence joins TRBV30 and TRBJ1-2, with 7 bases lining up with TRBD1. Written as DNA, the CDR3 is TGTGCCTGGAGTCGGGACAGCGAGTATGGCTACACCTCC. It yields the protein CAWSRDSEYGYTS.